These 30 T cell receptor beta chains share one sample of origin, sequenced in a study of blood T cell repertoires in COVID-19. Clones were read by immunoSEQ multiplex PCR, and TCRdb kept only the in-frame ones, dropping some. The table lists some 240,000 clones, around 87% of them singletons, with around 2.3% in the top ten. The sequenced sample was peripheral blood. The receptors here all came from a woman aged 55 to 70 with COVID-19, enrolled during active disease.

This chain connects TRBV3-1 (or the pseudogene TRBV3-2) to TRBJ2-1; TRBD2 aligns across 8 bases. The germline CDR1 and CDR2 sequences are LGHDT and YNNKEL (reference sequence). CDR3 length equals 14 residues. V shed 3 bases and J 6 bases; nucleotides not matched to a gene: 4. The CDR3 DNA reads TGTGCCAGCAGCCAGGCTAGCGGGCGCAATGAGCAGTTCTTC. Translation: CASSQASGRNEQFF.

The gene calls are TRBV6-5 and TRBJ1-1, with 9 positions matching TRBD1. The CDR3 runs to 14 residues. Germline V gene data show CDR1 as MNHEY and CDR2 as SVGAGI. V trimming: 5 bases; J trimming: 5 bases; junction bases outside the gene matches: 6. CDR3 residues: CASSRGQGRTEAFF. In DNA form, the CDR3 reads TGTGCCAGCAGTAGGGGACAGGGTAGGACTGAAGCTTTCTTT.

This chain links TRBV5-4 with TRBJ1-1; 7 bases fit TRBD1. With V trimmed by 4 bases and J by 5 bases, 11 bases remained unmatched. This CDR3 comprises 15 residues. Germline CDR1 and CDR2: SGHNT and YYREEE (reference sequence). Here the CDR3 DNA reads TGTGCCAGCAGCCGAAAGGGACAGTTGTTTACTGAAGCTTTCTTT. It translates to CASSRKGQLFTEAFF.

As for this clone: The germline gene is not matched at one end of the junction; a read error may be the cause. This CDR3 reads CASSTVNSGYTF. The DNA of the CDR3 is TGTGCCAGCAGTACAGTAAACTCTGGCTACACCTTC. V usage is TRBV6-2 or TRBV6-3 and J usage is TRBJ1-2; D is uncertain. Germline CDR1 MNHEY, CDR2 SVGEGT. The CDR3 loop spans 12 amino acids.

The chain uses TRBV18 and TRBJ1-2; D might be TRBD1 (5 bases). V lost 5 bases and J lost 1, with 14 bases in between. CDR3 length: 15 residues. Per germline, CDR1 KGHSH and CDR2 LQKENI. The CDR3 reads CASSYGEGDNYGYTF. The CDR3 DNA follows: TGTGCCAGCTCATACGGCGAAGGGGATAACTATGGCTACACCTTC.

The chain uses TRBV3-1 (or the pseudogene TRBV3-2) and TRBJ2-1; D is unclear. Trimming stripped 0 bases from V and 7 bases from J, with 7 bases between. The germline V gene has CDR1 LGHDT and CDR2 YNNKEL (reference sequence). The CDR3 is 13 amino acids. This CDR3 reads CASSQDLNNEQFF. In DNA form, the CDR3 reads TGTGCCAGCAGCCAAGACCTTAATAATGAGCAGTTCTTC.

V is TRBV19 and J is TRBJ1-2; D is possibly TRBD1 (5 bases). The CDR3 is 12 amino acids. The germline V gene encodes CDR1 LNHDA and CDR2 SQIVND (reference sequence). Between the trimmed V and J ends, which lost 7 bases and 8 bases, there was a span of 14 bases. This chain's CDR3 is CASTAQRGGYTF. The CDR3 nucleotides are TGTGCCAGTACCGCTCAGCGGGGCGGCTACACCTTC.

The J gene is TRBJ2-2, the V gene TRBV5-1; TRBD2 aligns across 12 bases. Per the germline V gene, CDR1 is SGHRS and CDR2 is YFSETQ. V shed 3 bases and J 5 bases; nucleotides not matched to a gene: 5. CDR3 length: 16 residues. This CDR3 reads CASSSTSGGETGELFF. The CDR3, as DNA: TGCGCCAGCAGCTCGACTAGCGGGGGAGAAACCGGGGAGCTGTTTTTT.

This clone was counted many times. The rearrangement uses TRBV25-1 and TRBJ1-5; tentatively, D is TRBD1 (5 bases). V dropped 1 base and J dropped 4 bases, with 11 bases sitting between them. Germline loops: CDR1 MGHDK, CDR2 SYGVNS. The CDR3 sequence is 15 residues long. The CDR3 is CASSESAGTNQPQHF. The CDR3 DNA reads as TGTGCCAGCAGTGAATCGGCAGGGACTAATCAGCCCCAGCATTTT.

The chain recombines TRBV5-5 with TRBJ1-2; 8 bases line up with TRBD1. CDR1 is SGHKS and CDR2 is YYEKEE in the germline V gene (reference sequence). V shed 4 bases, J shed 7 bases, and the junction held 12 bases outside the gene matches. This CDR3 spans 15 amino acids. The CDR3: CASSRIQGGVGGYTF. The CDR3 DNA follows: TGTGCCAGCAGCAGAATACAGGGGGGTGTGGGTGGCTACACCTTC.

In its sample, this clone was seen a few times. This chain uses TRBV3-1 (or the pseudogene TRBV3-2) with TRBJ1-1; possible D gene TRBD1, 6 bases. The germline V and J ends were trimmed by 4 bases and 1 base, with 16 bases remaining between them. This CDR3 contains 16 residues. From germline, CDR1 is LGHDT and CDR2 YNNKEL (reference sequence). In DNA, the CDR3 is TGTGCCAGCAGCCTAGGGGGGGGTCTTGGGAACACTGAAGCTTTCTTT. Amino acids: CASSLGGGLGNTEAFF.

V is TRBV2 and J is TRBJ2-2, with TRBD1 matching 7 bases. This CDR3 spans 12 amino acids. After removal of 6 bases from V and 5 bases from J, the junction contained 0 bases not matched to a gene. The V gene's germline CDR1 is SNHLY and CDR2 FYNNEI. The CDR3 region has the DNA TGTGCCAGCAGGACAGGGACCGGGGAGCTGTTTTTT. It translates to CASRTGTGELFF.

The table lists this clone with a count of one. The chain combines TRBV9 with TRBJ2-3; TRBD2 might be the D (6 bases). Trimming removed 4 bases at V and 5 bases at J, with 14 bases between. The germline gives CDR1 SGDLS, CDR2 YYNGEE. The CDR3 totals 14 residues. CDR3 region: CASSTGLIKDTQYF. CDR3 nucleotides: TGTGCCAGCAGCACGGGACTTATAAAAGATACGCAGTATTTT.

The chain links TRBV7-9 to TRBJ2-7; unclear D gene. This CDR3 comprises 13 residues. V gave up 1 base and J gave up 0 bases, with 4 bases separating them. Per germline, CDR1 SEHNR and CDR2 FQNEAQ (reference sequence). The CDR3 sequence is CASSLVNSYEQYF. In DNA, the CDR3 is TGTGCCAGCAGCTTAGTTAACTCCTACGAGCAGTACTTC.

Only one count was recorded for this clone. This chain's CDR3 is CASSERRTGGNSPLHF. CDR3 sequence (DNA): TGTGCCAGCAGTGAACGCAGAACAGGAGGGAATTCACCCCTCCACTTT. This sequence joins TRBV6-1 and TRBJ1-6; D is perhaps TRBD1 (5 bases). The V gene lost 2 bases and the J gene lost 7 bases, with 15 bases spanning the gap. Germline V CDR1 and CDR2: MNHNS, SASEGT. This CDR3 region has 16 residues.

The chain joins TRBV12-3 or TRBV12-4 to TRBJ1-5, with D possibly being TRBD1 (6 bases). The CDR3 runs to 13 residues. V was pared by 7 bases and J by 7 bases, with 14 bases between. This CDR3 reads CASTVHRAQPQHF. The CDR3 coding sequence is TGTGCCAGCACCGTCCACAGGGCCCAGCCCCAGCATTTT.

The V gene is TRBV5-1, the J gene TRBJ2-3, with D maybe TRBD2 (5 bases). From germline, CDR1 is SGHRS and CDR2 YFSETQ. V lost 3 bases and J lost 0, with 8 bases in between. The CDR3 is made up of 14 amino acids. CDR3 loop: CASSSGISTDTQYF. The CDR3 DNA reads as TGCGCCAGCAGCTCCGGGATTAGCACAGATACGCAGTATTTT.

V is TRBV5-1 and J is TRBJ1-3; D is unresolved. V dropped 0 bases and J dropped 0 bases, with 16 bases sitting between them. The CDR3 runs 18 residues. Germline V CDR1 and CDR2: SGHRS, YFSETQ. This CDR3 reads CASSLDGVGRYSGNTIYF. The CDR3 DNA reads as TGCGCCAGCAGCTTGGACGGGGTGGGCCGATACTCTGGAAACACCATATATTTT.

This CDR3 is CASSQGTGPVPQHF. As DNA, the CDR3 is TGCGCCAGCAGCCAAGGGACAGGCCCGGTTCCCCAGCATTTT. The J gene is TRBJ1-5, the V gene TRBV4-1; 7 bases map to TRBD1. This CDR3 region has 14 residues. J lost 10 bases, V lost 1 base, and 7 bases had no gene match. Germline CDR1 is MGHRA and CDR2 is YSYEKL.

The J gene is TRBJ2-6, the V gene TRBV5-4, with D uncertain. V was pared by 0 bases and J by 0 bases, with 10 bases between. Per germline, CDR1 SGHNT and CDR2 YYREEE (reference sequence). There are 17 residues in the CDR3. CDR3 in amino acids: CASSLDTDPSGANVLTF. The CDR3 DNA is TGTGCCAGCAGCTTGGATACAGACCCCTCTGGGGCCAACGTCCTGACTTTC.

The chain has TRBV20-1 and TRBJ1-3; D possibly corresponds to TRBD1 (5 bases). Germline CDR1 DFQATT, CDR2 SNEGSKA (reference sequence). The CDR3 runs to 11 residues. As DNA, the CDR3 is TGCGGCCACAGGTTTGGAAACACCATATATTTT. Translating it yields CGHRFGNTIYF.

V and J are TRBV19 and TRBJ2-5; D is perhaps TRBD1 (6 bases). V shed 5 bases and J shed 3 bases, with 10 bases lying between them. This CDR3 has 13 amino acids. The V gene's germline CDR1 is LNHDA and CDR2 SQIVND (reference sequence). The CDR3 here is CASSYREKETQYF. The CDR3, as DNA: TGTGCCAGTAGTTACAGGGAGAAAGAGACCCAGTACTTC.

The CDR3 sequence: CASSRGGSEAFF. DNA of the CDR3: TGTGCCAGCAGCCGCGGGGGCTCTGAAGCTTTCTTT. This chain connects TRBV6-5 to TRBJ1-1, with D maybe TRBD1 (6 bases). V shed 6 bases and J shed 6 bases, with 11 bases lying between them. CDR3 length: 12 residues. The germline V gene has CDR1 MNHEY and CDR2 SVGAGI.

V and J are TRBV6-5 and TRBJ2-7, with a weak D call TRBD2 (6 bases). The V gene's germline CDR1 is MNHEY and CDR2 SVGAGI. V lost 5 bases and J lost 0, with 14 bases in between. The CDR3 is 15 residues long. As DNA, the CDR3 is TGTGCCAGCAGTCCCCGGGACTTACTCTCCTACGAGCAGTACTTC. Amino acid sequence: CASSPRDLLSYEQYF.

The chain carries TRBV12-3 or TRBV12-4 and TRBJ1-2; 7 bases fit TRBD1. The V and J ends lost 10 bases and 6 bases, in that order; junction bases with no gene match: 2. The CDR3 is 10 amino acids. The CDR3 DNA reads TGTGCCACCGGGACAGATGGCTACACCTTC. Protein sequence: CATGTDGYTF.

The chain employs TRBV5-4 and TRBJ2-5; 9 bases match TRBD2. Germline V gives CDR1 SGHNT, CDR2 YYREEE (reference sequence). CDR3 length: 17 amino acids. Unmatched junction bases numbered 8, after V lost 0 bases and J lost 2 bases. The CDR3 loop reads CASSLELAGARQETQYF. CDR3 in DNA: TGTGCCAGCAGCTTGGAGTTAGCGGGAGCTAGACAAGAGACCCAGTACTTC. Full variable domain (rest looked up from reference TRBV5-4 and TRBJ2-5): ETGVTQSPTHLIKTRGQQVTLRCSSQSGHNTVSWYQQALGQGPQFIFQYYREEENGRGNFPPRFSGLQFPNYSSELNVNALELDDSALYLCASSLELAGARQETQYFGPGTRLLVL.

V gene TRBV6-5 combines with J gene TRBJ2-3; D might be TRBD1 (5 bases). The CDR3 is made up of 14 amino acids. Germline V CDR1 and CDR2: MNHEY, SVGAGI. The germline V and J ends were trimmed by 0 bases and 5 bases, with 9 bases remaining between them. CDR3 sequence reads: CASSYSMGQDTQYF. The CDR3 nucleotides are TGTGCCAGCAGTTACTCGATGGGGCAAGATACGCAGTATTTT.

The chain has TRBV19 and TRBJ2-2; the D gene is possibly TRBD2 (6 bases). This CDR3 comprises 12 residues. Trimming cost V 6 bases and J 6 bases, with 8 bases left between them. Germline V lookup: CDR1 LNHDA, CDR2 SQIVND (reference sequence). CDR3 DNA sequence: TGTGCCAGTAGGAGACTAGCCGGGGAGCTGTTTTTT. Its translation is CASRRLAGELFF.

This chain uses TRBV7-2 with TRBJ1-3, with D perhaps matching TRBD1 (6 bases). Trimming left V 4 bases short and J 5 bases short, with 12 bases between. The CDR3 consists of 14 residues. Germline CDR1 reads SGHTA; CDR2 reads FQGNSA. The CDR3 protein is CASSSPGGRNTIYF. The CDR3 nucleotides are TGTGCCAGCAGCTCCCCCGGGGGGCGAAACACCATATATTTT.

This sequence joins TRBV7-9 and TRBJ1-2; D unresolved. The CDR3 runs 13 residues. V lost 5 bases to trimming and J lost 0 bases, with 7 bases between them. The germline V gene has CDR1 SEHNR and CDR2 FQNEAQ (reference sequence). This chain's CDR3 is CASSPDSNYGYTF. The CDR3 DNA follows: TGTGCCAGCAGCCCCGACTCTAACTATGGCTACACCTTC.